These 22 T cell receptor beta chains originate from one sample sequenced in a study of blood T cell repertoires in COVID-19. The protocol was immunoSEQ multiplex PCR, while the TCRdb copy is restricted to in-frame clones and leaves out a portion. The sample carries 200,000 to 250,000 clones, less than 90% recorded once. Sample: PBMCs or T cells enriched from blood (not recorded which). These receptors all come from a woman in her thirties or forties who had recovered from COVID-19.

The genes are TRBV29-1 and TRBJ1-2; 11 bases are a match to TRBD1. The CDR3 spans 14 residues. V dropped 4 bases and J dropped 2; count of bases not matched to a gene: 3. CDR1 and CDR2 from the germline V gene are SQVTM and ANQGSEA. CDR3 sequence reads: CSVGRTGGNYGYTF. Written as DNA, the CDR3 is TGCAGCGTTGGTCGGACAGGGGGCAACTATGGCTACACCTTC.

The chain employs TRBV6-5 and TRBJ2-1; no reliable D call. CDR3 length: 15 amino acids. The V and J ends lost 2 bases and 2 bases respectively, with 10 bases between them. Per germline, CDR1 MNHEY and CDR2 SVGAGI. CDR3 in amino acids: CASSYGIAAYNEQFF. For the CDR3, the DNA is TGTGCCAGCAGTTACGGTATCGCAGCCTACAATGAGCAGTTCTTC.

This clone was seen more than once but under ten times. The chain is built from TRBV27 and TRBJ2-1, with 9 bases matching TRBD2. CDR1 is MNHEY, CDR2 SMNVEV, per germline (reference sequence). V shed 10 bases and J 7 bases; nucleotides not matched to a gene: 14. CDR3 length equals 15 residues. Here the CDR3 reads CATSWGGRARNEQFF. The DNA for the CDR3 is TGTGCCACCTCATGGGGCGGGAGGGCGAGAAATGAGCAGTTCTTC.

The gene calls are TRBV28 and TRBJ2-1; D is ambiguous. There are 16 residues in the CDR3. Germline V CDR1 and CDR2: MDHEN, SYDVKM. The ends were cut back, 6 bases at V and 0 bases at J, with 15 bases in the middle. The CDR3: CASRRKRSSSYNEQFF. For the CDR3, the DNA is TGTGCCAGCAGGAGAAAGAGGTCGAGCTCCTACAATGAGCAGTTCTTC.

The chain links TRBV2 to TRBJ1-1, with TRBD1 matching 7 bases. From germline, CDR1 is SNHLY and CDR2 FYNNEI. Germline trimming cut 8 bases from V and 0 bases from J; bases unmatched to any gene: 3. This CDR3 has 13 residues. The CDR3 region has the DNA TGTGCCAGCCAGGGGGACATGAACACTGAAGCTTTCTTT. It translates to CASQGDMNTEAFF. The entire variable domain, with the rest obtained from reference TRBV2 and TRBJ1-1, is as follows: EPEVTQTPSHQVTQMGQEVILRCVPISNHLYFYWYRQILGQKVEFLVSFYNNEISEKSEIFDDQFSVERPDGSNFTLKIRSTKLEDSAMYFCASQGDMNTEAFFGQGTRLTVV.

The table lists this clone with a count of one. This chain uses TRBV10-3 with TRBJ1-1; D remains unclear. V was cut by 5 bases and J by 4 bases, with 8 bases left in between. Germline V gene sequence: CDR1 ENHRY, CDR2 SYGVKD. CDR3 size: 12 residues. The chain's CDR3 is CAISKGSTEAFF. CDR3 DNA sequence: TGTGCCATCAGTAAAGGGAGCACTGAAGCTTTCTTT.

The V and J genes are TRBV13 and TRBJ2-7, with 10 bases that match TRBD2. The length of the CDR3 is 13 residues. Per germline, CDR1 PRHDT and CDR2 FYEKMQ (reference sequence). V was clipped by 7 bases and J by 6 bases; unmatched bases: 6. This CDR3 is CASTPSGSGEQYF. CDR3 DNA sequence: TGTGCCAGCACCCCTAGCGGGAGTGGCGAGCAGTACTTC.

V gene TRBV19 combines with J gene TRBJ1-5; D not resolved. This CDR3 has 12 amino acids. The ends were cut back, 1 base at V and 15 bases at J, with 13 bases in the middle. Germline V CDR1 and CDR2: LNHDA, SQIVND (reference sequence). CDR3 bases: TGTGCCAGTAGTATAGCCGGGGTGGTACTGCATTTT. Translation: CASSIAGVVLHF.

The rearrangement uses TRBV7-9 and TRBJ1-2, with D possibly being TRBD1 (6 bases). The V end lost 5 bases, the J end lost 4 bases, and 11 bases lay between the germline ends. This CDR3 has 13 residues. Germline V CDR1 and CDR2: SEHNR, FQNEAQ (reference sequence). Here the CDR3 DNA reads TGTGCCAGCAGCCCCTGGACAGTCTATGGCTACACCTTC. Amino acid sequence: CASSPWTVYGYTF.

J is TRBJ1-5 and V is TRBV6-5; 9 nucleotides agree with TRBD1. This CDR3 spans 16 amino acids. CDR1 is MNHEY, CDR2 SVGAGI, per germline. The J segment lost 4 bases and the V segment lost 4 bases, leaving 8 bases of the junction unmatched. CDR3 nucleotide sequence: TGTGCCAGCAGTTTGATTGGGACAGGGCAAAATCAGCCCCAGCATTTT. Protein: CASSLIGTGQNQPQHF.

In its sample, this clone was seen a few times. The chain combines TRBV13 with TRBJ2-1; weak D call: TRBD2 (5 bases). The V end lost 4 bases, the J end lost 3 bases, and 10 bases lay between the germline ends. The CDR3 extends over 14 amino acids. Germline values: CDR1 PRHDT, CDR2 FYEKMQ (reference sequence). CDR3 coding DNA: TGTGCCAGCAGCTCGACTATCCGCTACAATGAGCAGTTCTTC. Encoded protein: CASSSTIRYNEQFF.

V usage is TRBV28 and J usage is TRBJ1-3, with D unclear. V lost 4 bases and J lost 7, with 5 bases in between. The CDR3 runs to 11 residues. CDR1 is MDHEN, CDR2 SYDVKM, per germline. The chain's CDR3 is CASSSGNTIYF. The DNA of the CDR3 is TGTGCCAGCAGTTCCGGGAACACCATATATTTT.

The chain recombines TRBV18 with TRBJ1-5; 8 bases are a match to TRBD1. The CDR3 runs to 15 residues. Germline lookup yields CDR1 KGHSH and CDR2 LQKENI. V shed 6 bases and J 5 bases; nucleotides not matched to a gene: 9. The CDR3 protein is CASSSTGASYQPQHF. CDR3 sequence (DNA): TGTGCCAGCTCCTCGACAGGGGCCAGTTATCAGCCCCAGCATTTT.

The CDR3 reads CASNRQWGQPQHF. Here the CDR3 DNA reads TGTGCCAGCAATAGACAGTGGGGTCAGCCCCAGCATTTT. V usage is TRBV21-1 and J usage is TRBJ1-5; the DNA was not compared with TRBD1, the D call given in the table. TRBV21-1 is a pseudogene locus. The CDR3 consists of 13 residues.

DNA of the CDR3: TGTGCCAGCAGCTTCAGTGGCTCGGGGTCTGAAGCTTTCTTT. It encodes CASSFSGSGSEAFF. V gene TRBV7-9 combines with J gene TRBJ1-1; D gene unclear. V gave up 3 bases and J gave up 6 bases, with 14 bases separating them. The CDR3 is 14 residues long. Germline loops: CDR1 SEHNR, CDR2 FQNEAQ (reference sequence).

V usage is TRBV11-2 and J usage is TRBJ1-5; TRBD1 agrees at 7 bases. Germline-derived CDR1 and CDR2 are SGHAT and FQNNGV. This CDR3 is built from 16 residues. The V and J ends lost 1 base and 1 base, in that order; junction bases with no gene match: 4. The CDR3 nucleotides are TGTGCCAGCAGCTTAGGAGGCAGGGGGAGCAATCAGCCCCAGCATTTT. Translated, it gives CASSLGGRGSNQPQHF.

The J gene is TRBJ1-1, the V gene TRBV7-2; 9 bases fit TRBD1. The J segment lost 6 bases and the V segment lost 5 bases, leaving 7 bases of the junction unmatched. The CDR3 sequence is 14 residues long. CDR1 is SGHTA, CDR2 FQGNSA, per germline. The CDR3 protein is CASSLRDRVAEAFF. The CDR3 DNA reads TGTGCCAGCAGCCTACGGGACAGGGTTGCTGAAGCTTTCTTT. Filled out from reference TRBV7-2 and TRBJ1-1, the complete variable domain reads GAGVSQSPSNKVTEKGKDVELRCDPISGHTALYWYRQSLGQGLEFLIYFQGNSAPDKSGLPSDRFSAERTGGSVSTLTIQRTQQEDSAVYLCASSLRDRVAEAFFGQGTRLTVV.

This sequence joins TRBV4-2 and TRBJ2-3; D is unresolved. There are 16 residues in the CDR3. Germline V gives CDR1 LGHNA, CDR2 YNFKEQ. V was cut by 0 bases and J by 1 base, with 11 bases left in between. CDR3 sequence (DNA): TGTGCCAGCAGCCAAGATGGCACCGAACGCACAGATACGCAGTATTTT. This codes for CASSQDGTERTDTQYF.

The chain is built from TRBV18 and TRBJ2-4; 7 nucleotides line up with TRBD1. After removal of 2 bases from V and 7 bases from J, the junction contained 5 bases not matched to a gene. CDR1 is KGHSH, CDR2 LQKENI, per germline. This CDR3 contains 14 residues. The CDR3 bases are TGTGCCAGCTCACCATCAGCACAGGGGAACATTCAGTACTTC. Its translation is CASSPSAQGNIQYF.

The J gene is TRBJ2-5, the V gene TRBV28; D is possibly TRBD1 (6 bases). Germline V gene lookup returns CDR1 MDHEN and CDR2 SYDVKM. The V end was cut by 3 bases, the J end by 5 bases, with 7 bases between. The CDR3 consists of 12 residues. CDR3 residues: CASSFQGETQYF. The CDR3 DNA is TGTGCCAGCAGTTTCCAGGGGGAGACCCAGTACTTC. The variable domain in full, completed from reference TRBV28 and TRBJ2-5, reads DVKVTQSSRYLVKRTGEKVFLECVQDMDHENMFWYRQDPGLGLRLIYFSYDVKMKEKGDIPEGYSVSREKKERFSLILESASTNQTSMYLCASSFQGETQYFGPGTRLLVL.

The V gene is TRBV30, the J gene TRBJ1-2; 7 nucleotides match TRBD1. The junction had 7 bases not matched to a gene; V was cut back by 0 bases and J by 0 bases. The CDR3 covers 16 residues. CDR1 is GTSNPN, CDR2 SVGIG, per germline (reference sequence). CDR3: CAWSVPKTGTNYGYTF. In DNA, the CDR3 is TGTGCCTGGAGTGTACCCAAGACAGGGACTAACTATGGCTACACCTTC.

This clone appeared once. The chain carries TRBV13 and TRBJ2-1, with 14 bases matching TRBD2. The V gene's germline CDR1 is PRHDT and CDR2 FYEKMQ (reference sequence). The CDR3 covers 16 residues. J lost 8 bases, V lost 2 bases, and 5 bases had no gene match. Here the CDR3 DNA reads TGTGCCAGCAGCTTAAGACTAGCGGGAGGGCCGGATGAGCAGTTCTTC. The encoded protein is CASSLRLAGGPDEQFF.